The source of this T cell receptor (beta chain) is a study of CD8 T cell repertoires and HIV-1 epitope variants. About the research overall: Epitopes were three Gag families plus Nef HW9 and YT9.

With 3 bases removed from V and 7 bases from J, the gap between germline ends came to 19 bases. There are 16 residues in the CDR3. Germline CDR1 reads PRHDT; CDR2 reads FYEKMQ (reference sequence). Clones were sequenced by immunoSEQ multiplex PCR, and TCRdb holds only the in-frame ones, with some missing. The sample consists of 80,000 to 95,000 clones, over 70% of them appearing once. This chain uses TRBV13 with TRBJ2-1; D possibly matches TRBD1 or TRBD2 (5 bases each). The sample consisted of uncultured baseline CD8+ T cells from peripheral blood mononuclear cells (PBMCs). The TCR sequence derives from a male donor with HIV. CDR3 in amino acids: CASSFWGSAVENEQFF. CDR3 bases: TGTGCCAGCAGCTTTTGGGGGAGCGCTGTTGAAAATGAGCAGTTCTTC.